Shown below are 3 T cell receptor beta chains from a single sample sequenced in a study of quantifying T cell responses using KT2 cells. Study-level information: TCR alpha and beta constant-region primers primed reverse transcription of RNA.

The cDNA 3' end received a ligated oligonucleotide with a UMI. First-round PCR used approximately 4 cycles and beta primers RC1.1 and RC1.2 covering TRBC1 and TRBC2. Each CDR3 protein is one row after TCRdb ran MiXCR on the UMI-ligation and nested PCR reads. Among tens of thousands of distinct CDR3 sequences listed, 7.3% were seen once. Sequences were obtained from PBMCs spiked with cells of the T cell clone KT2. The receptors come from a human donor.

Ten or more counts support this clonotype. The rearrangement uses TRBV12-3 or TRBV12-4 and TRBJ2-1; maybe TRBD2 (5 bases). Trimming took off 3 bases at V and 13 bases at J, with 10 bases between the two ends. The CDR3 is 11 amino acids. As DNA, the CDR3 is TGTGCCAGCAGTTTGGCGGAGGTACAGTTCTTC. This sequence encodes CASSLAEVQFF.

There are many counts of this clonotype. The chain carries TRBV12-3 or TRBV12-4 and TRBJ2-5; no firm D call. V lost 2 bases and J 4 bases, leaving 14 bases between the germline ends. CDR3 length equals 15 residues. The CDR3: CASSLRLSFPETQYF. CDR3 in DNA: TGTGCCAGCAGTTTACGTCTTTCCTTCCCAGAGACCCAGTACTTC.

Many counts were recorded for this clonotype. The chain employs TRBV27 and TRBJ1-2; TRBD1 is a possible D gene (5 bases). The CDR3 sequence is 14 residues long. The germline CDR1 and CDR2 sequences are MNHEY and SMNVEV (reference sequence). Trimming stripped 6 bases from V and 0 bases from J, with 11 bases between. As DNA, the CDR3 is TGTGCCAGCAGACGCCCGGGACCTAACTATGGCTACACCTTC. This sequence encodes CASRRPGPNYGYTF.